This T cell receptor beta chain was recovered during a study of blood T cell repertoires in COVID-19. This CDR3 comprises 15 residues. CDR1 is SGHRS and CDR2 is YFSETQ in the germline V gene. The V gene end was trimmed by 4 bases and the J gene end by 4 bases; junction bases not matched to a gene: 6. Profiled with immunoSEQ multiplex PCR; TCRdb holds only in-frame clones, not every one. The sample has approximately 400,000 clones, 75% to 90% seen once. This clonotype was obtained from a woman between 45 and 60 years old who had recovered from COVID-19. This rearrangement joins TRBV5-1 to TRBJ1-1; 11 bases fit TRBD1. Source material: PBMCs or T cells enriched from blood (not recorded which). CDR3 in amino acids: CASSNGQGAGTEAFF. The CDR3 nucleotides are TGCGCCAGCAGCAACGGACAGGGGGCCGGCACTGAAGCTTTCTTT.